A single sample is the source of the 16 T cell receptor beta chains below, sequenced in a study of beta chain features in type 1 diabetes. Study outcomes and limitations: Researchers report that Type 1 diabetes patients had moderately but significantly shorter TCRB CDR3s across all four CD4+ subsets.

No antigen has been identified for these receptors. Expressed TCRB transcripts were sequenced, since all the RNA that had been isolated was reverse transcribed. Measured with immunoSEQ multiplex PCR; TCRdb has only the in-frame clones, and not every one. Among some 170,000 clones, about 63% were seen once, and the ten largest hold about 0.089%. Sequenced material: naive CD4+ T cells from blood. The receptors were sampled from a man younger than 45 with type 1 diabetes.

The chain is built from TRBV29-1 and TRBJ2-5; 7 positions match TRBD1. The CDR3 consists of 13 residues. Germline CDR1 reads SQVTM; CDR2 reads ANQGSEA. The J segment lost 3 bases and the V segment lost 3 bases, leaving 4 bases of the junction unmatched. Here the CDR3 reads CSVDAGGEETQYF. The DNA for the CDR3 is TGCAGCGTTGACGCAGGGGGTGAAGAGACCCAGTACTTC.

This clone was counted only a few times. The rearrangement joins TRBV29-1 to TRBJ2-1; D is uncertain. Trimming removed 4 bases at V and 5 bases at J, with 6 bases between. The CDR3 is 11 amino acids. Germline CDR1 SQVTM, CDR2 ANQGSEA. The CDR3 region is CSVAKNNEQFF. The CDR3 nucleotides are TGCAGCGTTGCGAAGAACAATGAGCAGTTCTTC.

This clone was observed a handful of times. The chain links TRBV29-1 to TRBJ2-1, with 9 bases fitting TRBD2. The V segment lost 5 bases and the J segment 0 bases; nucleotides outside the gene matches: 5. The CDR3 runs to 15 residues. CDR1 is SQVTM, CDR2 ANQGSEA, per germline. CDR3 sequence reads: CSVSRGGGSYNEQFF. The CDR3 DNA follows: TGCAGCGTTTCGCGGGGGGGCGGCTCCTACAATGAGCAGTTCTTC.

This clone was seen a single time. The chain recombines TRBV7-9 with TRBJ1-5; D possibly corresponds to TRBD1 (6 bases). Trimming took 1 base from V and 1 from J, leaving 14 bases between them. Germline CDR1 reads SEHNR; CDR2 reads FQNEAQ (reference sequence). The CDR3 contains 17 residues. CDR3 DNA: TGTGCCAGCAGCTTAGTAGCGTCAGGGGTAAGCAATCAGCCCCAGCATTTT. Residues: CASSLVASGVSNQPQHF. The variable domain in full, with the rest retrieved from reference TRBV7-9 and TRBJ1-5, is DTGVSQNPRHKITKRGQNVTFRCDPISEHNRLYWYRQTLGQGPEFLTYFQNEAQLEKSRLLSDRFSAERPKGSFSTLEIQRTEQGDSAMYLCASSLVASGVSNQPQHFGDGTRLSIL.

The rearrangement joins TRBV2 to TRBJ2-7; D might be TRBD1 or TRBD2, each matching 5 bases. V was shortened by 3 bases and J by 2 bases, with 11 bases between the two germline ends. The germline CDR1 and CDR2 sequences are SNHLY and FYNNEI. The CDR3 contains 14 residues. The CDR3 DNA reads TGTGCCAGCAGTGATCGCCAGGGAGCCTACGAGCAGTACTTC. Its translation: CASSDRQGAYEQYF. Full variable domain (rest looked up from reference TRBV2 and TRBJ2-7): EPEVTQTPSHQVTQMGQEVILRCVPISNHLYFYWYRQILGQKVEFLVSFYNNEISEKSEIFDDQFSVERPDGSNFTLKIRSTKLEDSAMYFCASSDRQGAYEQYFGPGTRLTVT.

This clone has more than one count but fewer than ten. This rearrangement joins TRBV4-3 to TRBJ1-5; tentative D call: TRBD1 (5 bases). The CDR3 contains 15 residues. Trimming removed 2 bases from V and 2 bases from J, with 10 bases in between. Germline values: CDR1 LGHNA, CDR2 YSLEER. The CDR3 DNA reads TGCGCCAGCAGCCAAAGGGGAGGAGGCAATCAGCCCCAGCATTTT. Amino acid sequence: CASSQRGGGNQPQHF.

This clone showed up just a few times. The V gene is TRBV29-1, the J gene TRBJ1-1; D is unresolved. This CDR3 comprises 11 residues. The V gene lost 7 bases and the J gene lost 3 bases, with 9 bases spanning the gap. Germline V gene lookup returns CDR1 SQVTM and CDR2 ANQGSEA. CDR3 sequence: CSAAWDTEAFF. The CDR3, as DNA: TGCAGCGCCGCTTGGGACACTGAAGCTTTCTTT.

The gene calls are TRBV7-8 and TRBJ2-5, with unresolved D. Trimming left V 1 base short and J 5 bases short, with 8 bases between. The CDR3 covers 13 residues. Germline CDR1 SGHVS, CDR2 FQNEAQ. The CDR3 loop is CASSLGMGETQYF. The CDR3 DNA is TGTGCCAGCAGCTTAGGGATGGGGGAGACCCAGTACTTC. Full variable domain (missing parts from reference TRBV7-8 and TRBJ2-5): GAGVSQSPRYKVAKRGQDVALRCDPISGHVSLFWYQQALGQGPEFLTYFQNEAQLDKSGLPSDRFFAERPEGSVSTLKIQRTQQEDSAVYLCASSLGMGETQYFGPGTRLLVL.

This chain joins TRBV30 and TRBJ1-2; D unclear. Germline V gives CDR1 GTSNPN, CDR2 SVGIG (reference sequence). Trimming shortened V by 2 bases and J by 6 bases, and 10 bases separated the two germline ends. This CDR3 has 12 amino acids. CDR3 coding DNA: TGTGCCTGGAGTCCCGGATTCCATGGCTACACCTTC. It is translated as CAWSPGFHGYTF.

This rearrangement joins TRBV7-9 to TRBJ2-5, with 7 bases matching TRBD1. This CDR3 spans 14 amino acids. Germline trimming cut 5 bases from V and 0 bases from J; bases unmatched to any gene: 3. Germline CDR1 and CDR2: SEHNR and FQNEAQ (reference sequence). In DNA, the CDR3 is TGTGCCAGCAGCCGCGACAGGGACCAAGAGACCCAGTACTTC. It yields the protein CASSRDRDQETQYF.

The chain carries TRBV27 and TRBJ1-4, with D uncertain. This CDR3 region has 14 residues. The germline CDR1 and CDR2 sequences are MNHEY and SMNVEV (reference sequence). V was clipped by 4 bases and J by 7 bases, with 13 bases between them. The DNA of the CDR3 is TGTGCCAGCAGTTCCGGGAGGCTGGGTGAAAAACTGTTTTTT. Its protein product is CASSSGRLGEKLFF.

This clone was detected only a few times. The V gene is TRBV5-6, the J gene TRBJ1-2, with a tentative D call TRBD1 (6 bases). Per the germline V gene, CDR1 is SGHDT and CDR2 is YYEEEE. This CDR3 contains 13 residues. Trimming cost V 4 bases and J 2 bases, with 9 bases left between them. CDR3 sequence (DNA): TGTGCCAGCAGCGTAGACAGGAACTATGGCTACACCTTC. Translation: CASSVDRNYGYTF.

The V gene is TRBV4-3, the J gene TRBJ1-2; 10 bases map to TRBD1. The CDR3 is 15 amino acids. CDR1 is LGHNA, CDR2 YSLEER, per germline. J gave up 8 bases and V 0 bases, and 6 bases lay outside the gene matches. This chain's CDR3 is CASSQESGTGVGYTF. CDR3 bases: TGCGCCAGCAGCCAAGAATCCGGGACAGGGGTAGGCTACACCTTC.

The rearrangement joins TRBV6-1 to TRBJ1-2; 10 bases fit TRBD1. The CDR3 is 13 residues long. Looked up from germline, CDR1 is MNHNS and CDR2 is SASEGT. With 8 bases clipped from V and 6 bases from J, the junction kept 6 bases outside the gene matches. The CDR3 loop reads CASVKTGGHGYTF. For the CDR3, the DNA is TGTGCCAGCGTTAAGACAGGGGGCCATGGCTACACCTTC.

The J gene is TRBJ2-4, the V gene TRBV19; TRBD1 agrees at 9 bases. The CDR3 runs to 14 residues. Unmatched junction bases numbered 10, after V lost 3 bases and J lost 13 bases. Germline V CDR1 and CDR2: LNHDA, SQIVND (reference sequence). The CDR3 reads CASSIYEGQGKQYF. CDR3 bases: TGTGCCAGTAGTATCTACGAGGGACAGGGAAAACAGTACTTC.

This chain links TRBV29-1 with TRBJ1-2; D gene uncertain. The CDR3 contains 14 residues. V dropped 4 bases and J dropped 0 bases, with 12 bases sitting between them. From germline, CDR1 is SQVTM and CDR2 ANQGSEA. This CDR3 is CSVVAEPSNYGYTF. The CDR3 nucleotides read TGCAGCGTTGTGGCAGAACCTTCTAACTATGGCTACACCTTC.